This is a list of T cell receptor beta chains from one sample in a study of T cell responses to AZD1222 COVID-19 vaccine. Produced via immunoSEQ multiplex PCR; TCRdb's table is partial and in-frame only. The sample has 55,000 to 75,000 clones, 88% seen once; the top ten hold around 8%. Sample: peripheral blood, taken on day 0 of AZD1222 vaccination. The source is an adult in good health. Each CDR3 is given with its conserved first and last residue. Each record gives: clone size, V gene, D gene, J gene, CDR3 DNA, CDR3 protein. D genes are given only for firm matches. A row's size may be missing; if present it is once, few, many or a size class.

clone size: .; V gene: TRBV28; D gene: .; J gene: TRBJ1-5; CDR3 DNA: TGTGCCAGTCACCGGGGGTCGCAGCCCCAGCATTTT; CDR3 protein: CASHRGSQPQHF
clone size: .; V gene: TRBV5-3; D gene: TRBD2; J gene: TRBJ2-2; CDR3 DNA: TGTGCCAGAAGCACCCAGGGACTAGTATTTTGCTGGGGGGAGCTGTTTTTT; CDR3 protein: CARSTQGLVFCWGELFF
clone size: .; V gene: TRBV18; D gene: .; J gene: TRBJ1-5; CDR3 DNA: TGTGCCAGCTCACCGGGACAACTTAGCAATCAGCCCCAGCATTTT; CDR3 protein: CASSPGQLSNQPQHF
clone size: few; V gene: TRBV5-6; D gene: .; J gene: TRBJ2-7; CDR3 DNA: TGTGCCAGCAGCGCTCCGGGACCATTATCGTACGAGCAGTACTTC; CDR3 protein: CASSAPGPLSYEQYF
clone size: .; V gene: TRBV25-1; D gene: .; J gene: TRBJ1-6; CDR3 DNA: TGTGCCAGCAGCGCTAGCGGAAGCTCCTATAATTCACCCCTCCACTTT; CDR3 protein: CASSASGSSYNSPLHF
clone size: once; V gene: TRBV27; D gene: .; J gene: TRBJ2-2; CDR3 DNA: TGTGCCAGCAGTTTACACAAGAACACCGGGGAGCTGTTTTTT; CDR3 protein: CASSLHKNTGELFF
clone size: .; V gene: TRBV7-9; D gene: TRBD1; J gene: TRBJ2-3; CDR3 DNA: TGTGCCAGCAGCTTAGGGGACAGGGGGCACCAAGATACGCAGTATTTT; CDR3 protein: CASSLGDRGHQDTQYF
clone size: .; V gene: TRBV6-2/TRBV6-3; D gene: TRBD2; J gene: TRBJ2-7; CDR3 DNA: TGTGCCAGCAGTTACTCGTTTAGCGGGAGCCACGAGCAGTACTTC; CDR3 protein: CASSYSFSGSHEQYF
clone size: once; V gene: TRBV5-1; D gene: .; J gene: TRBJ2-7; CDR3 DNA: TGCGCCAGCAGCTTGGATCCGGGTTACGAGCAGTACTTC; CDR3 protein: CASSLDPGYEQYF
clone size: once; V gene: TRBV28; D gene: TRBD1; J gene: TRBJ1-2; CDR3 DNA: TGTGCCAGCCGTACAGGGGGCGGCTATGGCTACACCTTC; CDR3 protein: CASRTGGGYGYTF
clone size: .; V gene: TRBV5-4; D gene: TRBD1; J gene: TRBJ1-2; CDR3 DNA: TGTGCCAGCAGCTTGGGGGGGACAGCCAACTATGGCTACACCTTC; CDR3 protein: CASSLGGTANYGYTF
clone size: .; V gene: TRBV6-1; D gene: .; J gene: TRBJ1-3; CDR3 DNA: TGTGCCAGCAGTGAAGCACAGGGAGGAGAGTCCGGAAACACCATATATTTT; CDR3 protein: CASSEAQGGESGNTIYF
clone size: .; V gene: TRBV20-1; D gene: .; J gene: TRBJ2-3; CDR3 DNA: TGCAGTGCTACCGGCACAGATACGCAGTATTTT; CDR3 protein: CSATGTDTQYF
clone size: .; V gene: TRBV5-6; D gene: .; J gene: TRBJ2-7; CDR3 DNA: TGTGCCAGCAGTTTAGTGGGATACGAGCAGTACTTC; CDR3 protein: CASSLVGYEQYF
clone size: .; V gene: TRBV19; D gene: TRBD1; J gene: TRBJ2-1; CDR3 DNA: TGTGCCAGTATCGGGACAGAGGCCAATGAGCAGTTCTTC; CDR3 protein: CASIGTEANEQFF
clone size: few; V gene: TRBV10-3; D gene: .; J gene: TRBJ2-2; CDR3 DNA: TGTGCCATCAACTGGCAGGGCTCCGGGGAGCTGTTTTTT; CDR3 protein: CAINWQGSGELFF
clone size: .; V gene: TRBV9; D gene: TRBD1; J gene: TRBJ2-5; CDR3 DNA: TGTGCCAGCAGCCCGGGACAGGGCTTTCCCCAAGAGACCCAGTACTTC; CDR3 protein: CASSPGQGFPQETQYF
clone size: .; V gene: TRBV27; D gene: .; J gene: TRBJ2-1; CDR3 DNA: TGTGCCAGCAGTTCCTCCGACTCCTGGAGCTCCTACAATGAGCAGTTCTTC; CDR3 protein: CASSSSDSWSSYNEQFF
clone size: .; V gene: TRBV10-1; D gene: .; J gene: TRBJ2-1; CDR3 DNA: TGCGCCAGCAGTGAGTCTGTGGAGGCCGATGAGCAGTTCTTC; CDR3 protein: CASSESVEADEQFF
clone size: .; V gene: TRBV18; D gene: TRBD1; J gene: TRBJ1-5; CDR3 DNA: TGTGCCAGCTCACCGTCCACAGGGGTTAATCAGCCCCAGCATTTT; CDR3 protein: CASSPSTGVNQPQHF
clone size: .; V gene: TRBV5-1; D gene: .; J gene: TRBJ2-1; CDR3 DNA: TGCGCCAGCAGCTTGGTCTCTGCCAGGAACAATGAGCAGTTCTTC; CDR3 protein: CASSLVSARNNEQFF
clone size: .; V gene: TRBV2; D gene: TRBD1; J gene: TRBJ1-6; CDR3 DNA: TGTGCCAGCAGCTCGCCGACAGGGGGCCTTTCACCCCTCCACTTT; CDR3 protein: CASSSPTGGLSPLHF
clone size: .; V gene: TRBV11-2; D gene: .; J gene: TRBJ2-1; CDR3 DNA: TGTGCCAGCAGCTTAGACAGGAGTTACAATGAGCAGTTCTTC; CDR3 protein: CASSLDRSYNEQFF
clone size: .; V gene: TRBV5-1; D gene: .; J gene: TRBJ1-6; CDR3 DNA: TGCGCCAGCAGCTTGGAGGGACGGAATTCACCCCTCCACTTT; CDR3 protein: CASSLEGRNSPLHF
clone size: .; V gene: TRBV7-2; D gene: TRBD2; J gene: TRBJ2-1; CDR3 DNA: TGTGCCAGCAGCCCAGGGGGAGCGGGAGGGTCCTACAATGAGCAGTTCTTC; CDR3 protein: CASSPGGAGGSYNEQFF
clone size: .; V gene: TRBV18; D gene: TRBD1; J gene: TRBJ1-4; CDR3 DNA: TGTGCCAGCTCACCACCTTTCGGGACAGGGGTTGAAAAACTGTTTTTT; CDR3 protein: CASSPPFGTGVEKLFF
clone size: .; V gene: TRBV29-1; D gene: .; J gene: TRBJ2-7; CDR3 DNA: TGCAGCGTTGAGGTGGGGTCCTACGAGCAGTACTTC; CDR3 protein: CSVEVGSYEQYF
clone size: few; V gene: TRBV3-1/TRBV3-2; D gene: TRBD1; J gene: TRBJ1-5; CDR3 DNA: TGTGCCAGCAGCCAACAGGGGGCCCTGAGCAATCAGCCCCAGCATTTT; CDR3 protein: CASSQQGALSNQPQHF
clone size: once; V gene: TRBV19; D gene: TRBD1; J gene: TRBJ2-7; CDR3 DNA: TGTGCCAGTATGGGACAGGCCTACGAGCAGTACTTC; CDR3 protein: CASMGQAYEQYF
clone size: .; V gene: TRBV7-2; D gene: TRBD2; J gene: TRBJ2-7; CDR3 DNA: TGTGCCAGCAGCTCTGGTAGCGGGAGGCCAAACTACGAGCAGTACTTC; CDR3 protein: CASSSGSGRPNYEQYF
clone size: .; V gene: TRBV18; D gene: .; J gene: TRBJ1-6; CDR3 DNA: TGTGCCAGCTCTCCACGTCCATCCGGTCCCGGGAATTCACCCCTCCACTTT; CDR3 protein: CASSPRPSGPGNSPLHF
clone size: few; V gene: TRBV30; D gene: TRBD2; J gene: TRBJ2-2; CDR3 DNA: TGTGCCTGGAGTCCACTAGCGGAGAACACCGGGGAGCTGTTTTTT; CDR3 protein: CAWSPLAENTGELFF
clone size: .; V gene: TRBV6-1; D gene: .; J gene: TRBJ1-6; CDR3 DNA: TGTGCCAGCAGTGAAATGACCCGGAATTCACCCCTCCACTTT; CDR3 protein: CASSEMTRNSPLHF
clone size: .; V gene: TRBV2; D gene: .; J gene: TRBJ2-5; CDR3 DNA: TGTGCCAGCAGTGATTGGCCCGGGGAGACCCAGTACTTC; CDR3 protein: CASSDWPGETQYF
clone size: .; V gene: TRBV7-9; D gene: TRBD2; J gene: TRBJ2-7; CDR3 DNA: TGTGCCAGCAGCTCAACTAGCGGGTCCGCCTACGAGCAGTACTTC; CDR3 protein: CASSSTSGSAYEQYF
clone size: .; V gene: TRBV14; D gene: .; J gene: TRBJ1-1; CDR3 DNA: TGTGCCAGCAGTCTGACTCTGACCACTGAAGCTTTCTTT; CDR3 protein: CASSLTLTTEAFF
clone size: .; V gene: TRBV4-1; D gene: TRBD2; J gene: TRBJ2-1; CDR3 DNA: TGCGCCAGCAGCCAAGATCTTAGACTAGCGGGAAAGAATGAGCAGTTCTTC; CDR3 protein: CASSQDLRLAGKNEQFF
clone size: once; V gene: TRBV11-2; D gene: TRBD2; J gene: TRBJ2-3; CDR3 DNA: TGTGCCAGCAGCGAAACTAGCGGGTCTAGCACAGATACGCAGTATTTT; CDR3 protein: CASSETSGSSTDTQYF
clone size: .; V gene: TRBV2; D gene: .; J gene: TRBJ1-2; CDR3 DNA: TGTGCCAGCAGTGTGGGGTGGAGGTTCACCTTC; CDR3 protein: CASSVGWRFTF
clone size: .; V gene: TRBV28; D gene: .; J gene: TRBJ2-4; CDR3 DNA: TGTGCCAGCAGTTTCGCGTATGGGGGGCCCAAAAACATTCAGTACTTC; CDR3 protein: CASSFAYGGPKNIQYF
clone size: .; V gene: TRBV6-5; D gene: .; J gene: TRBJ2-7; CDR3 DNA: TGTGCCAGCAGTTACTCCGGGGAGGCTTCGTACGAGCAGTACTTC; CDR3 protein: CASSYSGEASYEQYF
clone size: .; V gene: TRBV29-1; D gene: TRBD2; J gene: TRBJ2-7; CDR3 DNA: TGCAGCGTCGAGACTAGCGGGAGGGCCTACGAGCAGTACTTC; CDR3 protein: CSVETSGRAYEQYF
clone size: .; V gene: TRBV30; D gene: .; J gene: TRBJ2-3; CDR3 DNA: TGTGCCTGGAGTGAGGCAGGGGGCACAGATACGCAGTATTTT; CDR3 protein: CAWSEAGGTDTQYF
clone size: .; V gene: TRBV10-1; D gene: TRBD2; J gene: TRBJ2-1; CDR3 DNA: TGCGCCAGCAGTGACGTTGGGACTAGCGGGATCAATGAGCAGTTCTTC; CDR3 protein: CASSDVGTSGINEQFF
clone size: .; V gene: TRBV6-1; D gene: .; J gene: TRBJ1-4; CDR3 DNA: TGTGCCAGCAGTGACCGGGCCGGAGTGAATGAAAAACTGTTTTTT; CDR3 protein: CASSDRAGVNEKLFF
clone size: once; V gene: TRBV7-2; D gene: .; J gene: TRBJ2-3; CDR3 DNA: TGTGCCAGCAGTTTAGGACAGTTTCCTAGCACAGATACGCAGTATTTT; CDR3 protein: CASSLGQFPSTDTQYF
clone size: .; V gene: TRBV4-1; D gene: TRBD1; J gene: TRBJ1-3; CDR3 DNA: TGCGCCAGCAGCCAAGATTGGGTCAGGGGGGCAAAAGGAAACACCATATATTTT; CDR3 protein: CASSQDWVRGAKGNTIYF
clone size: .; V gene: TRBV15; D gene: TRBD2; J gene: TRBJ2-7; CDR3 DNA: TGTGCCACCAGCAAAGCCGGGACTAGCTCCTACGAGCAGTACTTC; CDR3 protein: CATSKAGTSSYEQYF
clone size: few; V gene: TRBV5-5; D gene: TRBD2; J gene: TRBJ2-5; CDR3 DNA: TGTGCCAGCAGCTTGGAACTAGCGGGAGGGCCGGAGACCCAGTACTTC; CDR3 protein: CASSLELAGGPETQYF
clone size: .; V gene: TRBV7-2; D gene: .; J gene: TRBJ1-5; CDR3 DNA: TGTGCCAGCAGCTTGGGGGCAGGTAATCAGCCCCAGCATTTT; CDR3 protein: CASSLGAGNQPQHF
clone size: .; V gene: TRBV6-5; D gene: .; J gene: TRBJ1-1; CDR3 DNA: TGTGCCAGCAGTTACTCGGACAGCTTCAACACTGAAGCTTTCTTT; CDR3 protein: CASSYSDSFNTEAFF
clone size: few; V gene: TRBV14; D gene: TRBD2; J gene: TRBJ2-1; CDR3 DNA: TGTGCCAGCAGCGCACTAGCGGGAGGGGGTGAGCAGTTCTTC; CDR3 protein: CASSALAGGGEQFF